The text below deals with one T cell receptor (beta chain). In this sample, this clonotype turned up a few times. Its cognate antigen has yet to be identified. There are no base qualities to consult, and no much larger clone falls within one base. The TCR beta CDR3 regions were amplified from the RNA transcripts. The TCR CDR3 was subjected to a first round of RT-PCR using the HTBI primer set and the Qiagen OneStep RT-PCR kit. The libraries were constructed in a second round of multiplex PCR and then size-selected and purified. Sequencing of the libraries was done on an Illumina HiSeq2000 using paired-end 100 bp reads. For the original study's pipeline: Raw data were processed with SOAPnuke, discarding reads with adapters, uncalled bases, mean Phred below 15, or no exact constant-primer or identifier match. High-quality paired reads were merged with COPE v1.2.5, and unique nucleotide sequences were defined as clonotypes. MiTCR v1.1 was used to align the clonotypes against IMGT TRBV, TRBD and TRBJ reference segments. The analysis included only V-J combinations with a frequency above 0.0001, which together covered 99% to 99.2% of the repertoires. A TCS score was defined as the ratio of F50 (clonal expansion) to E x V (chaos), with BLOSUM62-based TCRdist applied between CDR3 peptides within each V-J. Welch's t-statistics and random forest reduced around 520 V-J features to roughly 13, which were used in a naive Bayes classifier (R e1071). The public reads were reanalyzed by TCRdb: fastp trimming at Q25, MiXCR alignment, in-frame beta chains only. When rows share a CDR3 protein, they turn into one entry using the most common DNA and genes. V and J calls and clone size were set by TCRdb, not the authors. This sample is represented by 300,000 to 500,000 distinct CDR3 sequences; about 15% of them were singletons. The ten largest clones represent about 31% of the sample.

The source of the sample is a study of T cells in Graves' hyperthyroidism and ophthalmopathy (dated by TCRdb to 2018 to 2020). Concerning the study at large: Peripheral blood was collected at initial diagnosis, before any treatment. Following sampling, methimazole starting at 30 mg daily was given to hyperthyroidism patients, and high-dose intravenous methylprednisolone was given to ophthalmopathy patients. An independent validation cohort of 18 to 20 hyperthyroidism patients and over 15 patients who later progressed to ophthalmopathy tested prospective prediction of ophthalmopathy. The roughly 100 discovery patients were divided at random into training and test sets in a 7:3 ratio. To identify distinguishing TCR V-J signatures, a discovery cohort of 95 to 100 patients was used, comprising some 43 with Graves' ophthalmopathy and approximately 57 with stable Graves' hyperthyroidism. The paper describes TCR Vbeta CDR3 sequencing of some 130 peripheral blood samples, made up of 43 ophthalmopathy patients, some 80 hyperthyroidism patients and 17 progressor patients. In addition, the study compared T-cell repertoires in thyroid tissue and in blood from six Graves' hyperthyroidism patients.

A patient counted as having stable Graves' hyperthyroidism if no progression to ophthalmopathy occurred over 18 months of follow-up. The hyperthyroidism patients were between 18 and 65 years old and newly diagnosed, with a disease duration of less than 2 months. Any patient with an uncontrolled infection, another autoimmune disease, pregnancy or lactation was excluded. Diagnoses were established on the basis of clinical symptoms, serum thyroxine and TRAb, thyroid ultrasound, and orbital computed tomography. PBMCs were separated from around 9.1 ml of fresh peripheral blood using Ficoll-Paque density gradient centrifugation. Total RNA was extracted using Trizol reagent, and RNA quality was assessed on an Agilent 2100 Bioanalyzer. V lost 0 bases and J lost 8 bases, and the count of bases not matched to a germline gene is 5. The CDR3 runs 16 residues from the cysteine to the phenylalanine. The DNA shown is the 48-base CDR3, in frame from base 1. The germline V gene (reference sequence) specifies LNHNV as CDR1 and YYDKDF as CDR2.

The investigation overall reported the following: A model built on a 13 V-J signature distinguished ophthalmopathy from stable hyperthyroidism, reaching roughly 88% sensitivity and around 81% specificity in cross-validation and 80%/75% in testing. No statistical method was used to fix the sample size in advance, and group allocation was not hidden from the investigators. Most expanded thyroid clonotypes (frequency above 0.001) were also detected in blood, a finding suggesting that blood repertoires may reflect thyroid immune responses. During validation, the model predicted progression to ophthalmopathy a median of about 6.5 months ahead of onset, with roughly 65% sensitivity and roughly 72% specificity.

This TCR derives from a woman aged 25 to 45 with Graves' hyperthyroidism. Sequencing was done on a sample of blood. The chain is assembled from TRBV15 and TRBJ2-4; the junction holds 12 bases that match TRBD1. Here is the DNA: TGTGCCACCAGCAGAGAACCGGGACAGGGGGCGGACATTCAGTACTTC. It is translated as CATSREPGQGADIQYF.